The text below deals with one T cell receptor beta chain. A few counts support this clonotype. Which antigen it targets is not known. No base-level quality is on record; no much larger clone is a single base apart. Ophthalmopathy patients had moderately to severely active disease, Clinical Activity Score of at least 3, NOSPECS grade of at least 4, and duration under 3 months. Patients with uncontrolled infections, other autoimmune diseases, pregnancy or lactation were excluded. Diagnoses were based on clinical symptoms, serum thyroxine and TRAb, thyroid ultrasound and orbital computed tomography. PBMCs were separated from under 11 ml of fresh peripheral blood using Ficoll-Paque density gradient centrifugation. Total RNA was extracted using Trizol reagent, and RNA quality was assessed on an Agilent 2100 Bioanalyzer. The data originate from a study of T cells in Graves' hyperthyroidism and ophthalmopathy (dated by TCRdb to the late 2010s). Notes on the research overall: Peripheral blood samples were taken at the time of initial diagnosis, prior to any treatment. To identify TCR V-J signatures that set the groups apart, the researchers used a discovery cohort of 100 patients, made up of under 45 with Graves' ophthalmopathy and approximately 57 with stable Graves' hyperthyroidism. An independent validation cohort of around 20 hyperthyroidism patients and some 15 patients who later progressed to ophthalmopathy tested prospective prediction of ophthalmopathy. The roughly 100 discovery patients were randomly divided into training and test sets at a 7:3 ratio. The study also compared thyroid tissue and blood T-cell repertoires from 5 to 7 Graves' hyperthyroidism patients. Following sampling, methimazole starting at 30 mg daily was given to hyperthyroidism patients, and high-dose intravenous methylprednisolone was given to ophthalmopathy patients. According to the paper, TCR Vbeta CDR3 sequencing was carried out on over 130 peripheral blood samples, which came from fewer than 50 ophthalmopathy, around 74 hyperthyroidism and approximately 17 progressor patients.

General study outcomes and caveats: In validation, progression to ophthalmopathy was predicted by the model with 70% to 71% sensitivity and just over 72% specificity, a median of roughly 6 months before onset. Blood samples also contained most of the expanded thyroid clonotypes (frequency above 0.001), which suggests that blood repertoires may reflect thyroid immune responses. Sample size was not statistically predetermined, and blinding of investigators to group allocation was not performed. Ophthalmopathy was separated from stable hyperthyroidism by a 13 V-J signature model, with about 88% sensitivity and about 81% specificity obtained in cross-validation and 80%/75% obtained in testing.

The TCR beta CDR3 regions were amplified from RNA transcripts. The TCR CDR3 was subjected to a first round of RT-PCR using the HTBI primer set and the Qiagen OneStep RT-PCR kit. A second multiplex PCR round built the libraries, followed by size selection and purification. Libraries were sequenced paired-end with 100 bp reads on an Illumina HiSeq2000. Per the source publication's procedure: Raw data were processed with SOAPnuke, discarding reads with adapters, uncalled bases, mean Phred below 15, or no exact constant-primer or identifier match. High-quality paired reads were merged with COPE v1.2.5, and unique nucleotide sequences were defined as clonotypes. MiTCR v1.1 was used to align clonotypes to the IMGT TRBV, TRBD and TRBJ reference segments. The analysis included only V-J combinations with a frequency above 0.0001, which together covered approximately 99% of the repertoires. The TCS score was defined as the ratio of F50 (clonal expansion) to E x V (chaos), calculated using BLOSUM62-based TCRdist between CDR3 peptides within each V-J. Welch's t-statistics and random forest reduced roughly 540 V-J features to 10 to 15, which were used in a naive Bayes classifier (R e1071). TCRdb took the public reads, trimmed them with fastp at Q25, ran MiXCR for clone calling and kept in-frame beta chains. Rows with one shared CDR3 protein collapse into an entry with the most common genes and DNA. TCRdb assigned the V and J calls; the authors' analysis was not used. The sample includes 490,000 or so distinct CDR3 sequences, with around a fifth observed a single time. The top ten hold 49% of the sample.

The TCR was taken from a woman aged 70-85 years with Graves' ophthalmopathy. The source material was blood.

The base sequence is TGTGCCAGCAGCTTACTTGCAGGTCGAGACGAGCAGTTCTTC. This translates into CASSLLAGRDEQFF. Recombination joined TRBV7-3 with TRBJ2-1; no D gene call is confident. V and J are truncated by 2 bases and 10 bases respectively, leaving an intervening sequence of 15 bases. Reading the germline V gene gives CDR1 SGHTA and CDR2 FQGTGA. Including cysteine and phenylalanine, the CDR3 has 14 amino acids. Here the CDR3 DNA is all that survives: 42 bases in frame from base 1. The reference TRBV7-3 and TRBJ2-1 proteins fill in what lies around the CDR3, so the full variable domain reads GAGVSQTPSNKVTEKGKYVELRCDPISGHTALYWYRQSLGQGPEFLIYFQGTGAADDSGLPNDRFFAVRPEGSVSTLKIQRTERGDSAVYLCASSLLAGRDEQFFGPGTRLTVL.